A single sample gave rise to the 3 T cell receptor beta chains below, sequenced in a study of cytomegalovirus exposure and HLA in healthy donors. The PCR ran on 60 Vbeta and 13 Jbeta primers. The assay was immunoSEQ multiplex PCR, and TCRdb's table has in-frame clones only and misses some. The table lists more than 90,000 clones. The sample taken for sequencing was PBMCs. The receptors here all came from a young man in good health and CMV-seronegative.

The V gene is TRBV5-1, the J gene TRBJ2-7, with D perhaps matching TRBD2 (6 bases). The V gene's germline CDR1 is SGHRS and CDR2 YFSETQ. The length of the CDR3 is 15 residues. V was cut by 5 bases and J by 3 bases, with 18 bases left in between. This CDR3 reads CASSSGLGAYYEQYF. The CDR3 coding sequence is TGCGCCAGCAGTTCGGGACTTGGGGCTTACTACGAGCAGTACTTC.

This rearrangement joins TRBV30 to TRBJ1-2; no clear D gene. V was trimmed by 3 bases and J by 4 bases, leaving 15 bases between them. Per the germline V gene, CDR1 is GTSNPN and CDR2 is SVGIG (reference sequence). This CDR3 has 14 residues. As DNA, the CDR3 is TGTGCCTGGAGAGATAAGGCGGCGGGCTATGGCTACACCTTC. Translated: CAWRDKAAGYGYTF.

The chain carries TRBV7-2 and TRBJ2-1, with 8 bases matching TRBD1. Germline V gene sequence: CDR1 SGHTA, CDR2 FQGNSA. The CDR3 runs 18 residues. V lost 5 bases and J lost 4; bases outside the gene matches: 16. The CDR3 sequence is CASSPSLAGQDFYNEQFF. The CDR3 bases are TGTGCCAGCAGCCCCTCCCTGGCGGGACAGGACTTTTACAATGAGCAGTTCTTC. Based on the CDR3 plus reference TRBV7-2 and TRBJ2-1, the full variable domain is GAGVSQSPSNKVTEKGKDVELRCDPISGHTALYWYRQSLGQGLEFLIYFQGNSAPDKSGLPSDRFSAERTGGSVSTLTIQRTQQEDSAVYLCASSPSLAGQDFYNEQFFGPGTRLTVL.